This T cell receptor (beta chain) emerged from a study of blood T cell repertoires in COVID-19. Across the whole study: COVID-19 samples collected from the United States, Italy and Spain covered acute and convalescent phases. PBMCs, B-cell-depleted T cells, or T cells were the source of the cDNA or gDNA that made up the material.

Authors' analysis steps: Nucleated cell counts were estimated from reference gene primer amplification. The protocol was immunoSEQ multiplex PCR, while the TCRdb copy is restricted to in-frame clones and leaves out a portion. V and J calls and clone size are copied from that table; D and trimming were computed from the DNA. The data contain fewer than 300,000 clones, around 86% of them singletons. This clone appeared a few times. CDR3 length equals 16 residues. The germline V gene has CDR1 LNHNV and CDR2 YYDKDF (reference sequence). The V gene lost 5 bases and the J gene lost 6 bases, with 20 bases spanning the gap.

Sequences were obtained from peripheral blood. The TCR comes from a woman aged 55-69 years with active or convalescent COVID-19. The chain has TRBV15 and TRBJ2-1; D is perhaps TRBD1 (5 bases). The CDR3 protein is CATSRSRAQGINEQFF. DNA of the CDR3: TGTGCCACCAGCCGGAGTAGGGCCCAGGGAATCAATGAGCAGTTCTTC.